The TCR beta chain under discussion was sequenced for a study of blood T cells in healthy people across ages. Then a second PCR, running roughly 6 to 11 cycles, was carried out with a sample-barcoded 5' primer and a J-beta primer mix. TCRdb passed the 5' RACE reads through MiXCR, listing each CDR3 protein once. The sample has more than 550,000 distinct CDR3 sequences; 20% to 25% are singletons. The germline CDR1 and CDR2 sequences are SGHTA and FQGNSA. Trimming shortened V by 4 bases and J by 3 bases, and 15 bases separated the two germline ends. The CDR3 extends over 16 amino acids. The chain is built from TRBV7-2 and TRBJ2-2; no clear D. The receptor was derived from a man between 65 and 85 years old in good health. Sequencing was carried out using blood. The CDR3 DNA follows: TGTGCCAGCAGCTCAAGACTTGCGATTTACACCGGGGAGCTGTTTTTT. Encoded protein: CASSSRLAIYTGELFF.